A single sample is the source of the 30 T cell receptor beta chains below, sequenced in a study of control samples from healthy donors and cancer patients (TCRdb year 2020). Library generation was performed with the immunoSEQ multiplex PCR assay. Not all clones reach the TCRdb copy of this immuneACCESS table, which keeps in-frame sequences only. Checked studies attribute under half of the gap to unresolved V genes and leave the rest unexplained. This sample gives 90,000 to 100,000 clones in total; approximately 90% of them show up just once. Together, the top ten hold 3.5% to 4.5% of the sample. The sequencing sample was made of blood. The receptor set was obtained from a woman aged 18-30 years in good health.

This chain uses TRBV19 with TRBJ1-5; D is uncertain. Germline CDR1 is LNHDA and CDR2 is SQIVND (reference sequence). The CDR3 loop spans 13 amino acids. Trimming cost V 4 bases and J 5 bases, with 9 bases left between them. The CDR3 sequence is CASSRGLHQPQHF. The CDR3 DNA is TGTGCCAGTAGTAGAGGACTCCATCAGCCCCAGCATTTT.

The chain combines TRBV9 with TRBJ2-1; TRBD2 aligns across 10 bases. Germline CDR1 and CDR2: SGDLS and YYNGEE. CDR3 length: 16 residues. The V gene end was trimmed by 0 bases and the J gene end by 4 bases; junction bases not matched to a gene: 4. CDR3 coding DNA: TGTGCCAGCAGCGTAGGGACTAGCGGACGGTACAATGAGCAGTTCTTC. Encoded protein: CASSVGTSGRYNEQFF. The entire variable domain, with the rest obtained from reference TRBV9 and TRBJ2-1, is as follows: DSGVTQTPKHLITATGQRVTLRCSPRSGDLSVYWYQQSLDQGLQFLIQYYNGEERAKGNILERFSAQQFPDLHSELNLSSLELGDSALYFCASSVGTSGRYNEQFFGPGTRLTVL.

The chain couples TRBV6-4 to TRBJ1-1, with D hard to call. V dropped 6 bases and J dropped 0 bases, with 8 bases sitting between them. The CDR3 runs to 13 residues. Germline V gene data show CDR1 as MRHNA and CDR2 as SNTAGT. The CDR3 DNA reads as TGTGCCAGCAGCCGCTTCATGAACACTGAAGCTTTCTTT. Its protein is CASSRFMNTEAFF.

The chain carries TRBV19 and TRBJ2-5, with TRBD2 as a possible D gene (6 bases). V was trimmed by 4 bases and J by 4 bases, leaving 10 bases between them. This CDR3 contains 13 residues. The germline gives CDR1 LNHDA, CDR2 SQIVND (reference sequence). Here the CDR3 DNA reads TGTGCCAGTAGTACGGGGGAGAGAGAGACCCAGTACTTC. It yields the protein CASSTGERETQYF.

The chain has TRBV28 and TRBJ2-7; D is perhaps TRBD2 (6 bases). The CDR3 covers 12 residues. Trimming pared 2 bases from V and 4 bases from J, leaving 6 bases between. Germline V gene lookup returns CDR1 MDHEN and CDR2 SYDVKM. In nucleotides, the CDR3 is TGTGCCAGCAGTTTAGCGGGATACGAGCAGTACTTC. Translating it yields CASSLAGYEQYF.

The chain links TRBV7-3 to TRBJ2-5; D is unclear. Germline lookup yields CDR1 SGHTA and CDR2 FQGTGA. There are 15 residues in the CDR3. V lost 0 bases and J lost 4, with 12 bases in between. The CDR3 DNA reads TGTGCCAGCAGCTTAACGAGCTCTTGGGGAGAGACCCAGTACTTC. Translation: CASSLTSSWGETQYF.

The genes are TRBV28 and TRBJ1-5; D is undetermined. Trimming cost V 8 bases and J 1 base, with 12 bases left between them. CDR1 is MDHEN, CDR2 SYDVKM, per germline. The CDR3 covers 14 residues. The CDR3 DNA sequence: TGTGCCAGCTCAATTTGGCGGAGCAATCAGCCCCAGCATTTT. It translates to CASSIWRSNQPQHF. Complete variable domain (other parts from reference TRBV28 and TRBJ1-5): DVKVTQSSRYLVKRTGEKVFLECVQDMDHENMFWYRQDPGLGLRLIYFSYDVKMKEKGDIPEGYSVSREKKERFSLILESASTNQTSMYLCASSIWRSNQPQHFGDGTRLSIL.

The chain combines TRBV2 with TRBJ1-1, with a possible D match to TRBD1 (6 bases). CDR3 size: 13 residues. Deletions cut 9 bases from V and 5 bases from J, with 16 bases between. Germline values: CDR1 SNHLY, CDR2 FYNNEI. CDR3 nucleotide sequence: TGTGCCAGTTGCGCGGAGGGGGGGACTGAAGCTTTCTTT. It translates to CASCAEGGTEAFF.

The chain employs TRBV9 and TRBJ2-7; D is unresolved. Trimming pared 0 bases from V and 0 bases from J, leaving 13 bases between. This CDR3 comprises 16 residues. Germline-derived CDR1 and CDR2 are SGDLS and YYNGEE. The CDR3 here is CASSVVVQLHSYEQYF. CDR3 sequence (DNA): TGTGCCAGCAGCGTAGTCGTACAGCTACACTCCTACGAGCAGTACTTC.

This chain joins TRBV12-5 and TRBJ2-1; TRBD1 might be the D (6 bases). Per the germline V gene, CDR1 is LGHNT and CDR2 is FRNRAP. The CDR3 has 18 amino acids. Between the trimmed V and J ends, which lost 2 bases and 2 bases, there was a span of 19 bases. The CDR3 loop is CASGLWDTGTLAYNEQFF. In DNA form, the CDR3 reads TGTGCTAGTGGTTTGTGGGATACCGGGACACTAGCCTACAATGAGCAGTTCTTC. The full variable domain, completed using reference TRBV12-5 and TRBJ2-1, is DARVTQTPRHKVTEMGQEVTMRCQPILGHNTVFWYRQTMMQGLELLAYFRNRAPLDDSGMPKDRFSAEMPDATLATLKIQPSEPRDSAVYFCASGLWDTGTLAYNEQFFGPGTRLTVL.

This chain joins TRBV7-6 and TRBJ1-4; 7 bases match TRBD1. V shed 2 bases, J shed 6 bases, and the junction held 3 bases outside the gene matches. Germline CDR1 reads SGHVS; CDR2 reads FNYEAQ. The CDR3 contains 14 residues. In DNA, the CDR3 is TGTGCCAGCAGCTTAAGGACAGGAGATGAAAAACTGTTTTTT. Protein: CASSLRTGDEKLFF.

This clone was picked up one time. The genes are TRBV6-1 and TRBJ2-3; D is possibly TRBD2 (6 bases). V was clipped by 3 bases and J by 7 bases, with 20 bases between them. This CDR3 spans 16 amino acids. Germline V gene data show CDR1 as MNHNS and CDR2 as SASEGT. The chain's CDR3 is CASSDSRAATRNTQYF. CDR3 nucleotides: TGTGCCAGCAGTGATTCCCGGGCGGCGACTAGGAATACGCAGTATTTT.

V gene TRBV5-5 combines with J gene TRBJ1-1, with D uncertain. Germline V gene lookup returns CDR1 SGHKS and CDR2 YYEKEE (reference sequence). The CDR3 contains 15 residues. Trimming stripped 2 bases from V and 3 bases from J, with 14 bases between. The CDR3 region is CASSFKGSEHTEAFF. The CDR3 DNA follows: TGTGCCAGCAGCTTCAAGGGATCGGAGCACACTGAAGCTTTCTTT. Supplemented by reference TRBV5-5 and TRBJ1-1, the full variable domain reads DAGVTQSPTHLIKTRGQQVTLRCSPISGHKSVSWYQQVLGQGPQFIFQYYEKEERGRGNFPDRFSARQFPNYSSELNVNALLLGDSALYLCASSFKGSEHTEAFFGQGTRLTVV.

This chain connects TRBV15 to TRBJ1-2; possible D gene TRBD1, 5 bases. CDR1 is LNHNV and CDR2 is YYDKDF in the germline V gene (reference sequence). The CDR3 runs 12 residues. Trimming shortened V by 6 bases and J by 8 bases, and 13 bases separated the two germline ends. The CDR3 reads CATSDRLTGYTF. DNA of the CDR3: TGTGCCACCAGTGACAGATTGACGGGCTACACCTTC.

This sequence joins TRBV4-1 and TRBJ1-2, with no clear D. Per the germline V gene, CDR1 is MGHRA and CDR2 is YSYEKL. V was cut by 0 bases and J by 0 bases, with 8 bases left in between. The CDR3 length is 15 residues. In nucleotides, the CDR3 is TGCGCCAGCAGCCAAGACAGCTATTCTAACTATGGCTACACCTTC. It translates to CASSQDSYSNYGYTF.

The chain employs TRBV9 and TRBJ1-1, with D possibly TRBD1 on 5 matching bases. The length of the CDR3 is 15 residues. Germline CDR1 reads SGDLS; CDR2 reads YYNGEE. The V end was cut by 3 bases, the J end by 4 bases, with 16 bases between. The CDR3 DNA reads as TGTGCCAGCAGCGGGGGCCGGACCAGGAGCACTGAAGCTTTCTTT. Translation: CASSGGRTRSTEAFF.

The rearrangement links TRBV19 to TRBJ2-7; D remains ambiguous. The CDR3 contains 12 residues. Germline CDR1 reads LNHDA; CDR2 reads SQIVND (reference sequence). Deletions cut 8 bases from V and 6 bases from J, with 14 bases between. CDR3 in amino acids: CASVAPSGEQYF. CDR3 nucleotide sequence: TGTGCCAGTGTGGCACCCTCGGGCGAGCAGTACTTC.

V is TRBV5-1 and J is TRBJ2-3, with D possibly matching TRBD2 (5 bases). This CDR3 region has 15 residues. CDR1 is SGHRS and CDR2 is YFSETQ in the germline V gene. Trimming took 0 bases from V and 1 from J, leaving 9 bases between them. The CDR3 nucleotides are TGCGCCAGCAGCTTGGAACTAGGAGGCACAGATACGCAGTATTTT. It codes for CASSLELGGTDTQYF.

This sequence joins TRBV5-1 and TRBJ1-5; D is ambiguous. CDR3 size: 13 residues. V lost 0 bases and J lost 7, with 8 bases in between. Per the germline V gene, CDR1 is SGHRS and CDR2 is YFSETQ. The CDR3 region has the DNA TGCGCCAGCAGCTTGGCCATGGGGCAGCCCCAGCATTTT. This codes for CASSLAMGQPQHF.

The chain links TRBV19 to TRBJ1-6; possibly TRBD1 for D (5 bases). Germline V gene sequence: CDR1 LNHDA, CDR2 SQIVND (reference sequence). Between the trimmed V and J ends, which lost 7 bases and 9 bases, there was a span of 16 bases. The length of the CDR3 is 14 residues. CDR3 nucleotide sequence: TGTGCCAGTACGATGGAAACAGGTACTTCACCCCTCCACTTT. It codes for CASTMETGTSPLHF.

The chain carries TRBV7-2 and TRBJ2-7, with 12 bases aligning to TRBD2. With V trimmed by 5 bases and J by 5 bases, 7 bases remained unmatched. The CDR3 runs to 15 residues. Germline V gene data show CDR1 as SGHTA and CDR2 as FQGNSA. The DNA for the CDR3 is TGTGCCAGCAGCCCAGGACTAGCGGGGAGAAACGAGCAGTACTTC. The encoded protein is CASSPGLAGRNEQYF.

This chain joins TRBV7-9 and TRBJ1-2; 9 nucleotides line up with TRBD1. Germline V gives CDR1 SEHNR, CDR2 FQNEAQ (reference sequence). V shed 5 bases and J 3 bases; nucleotides not matched to a gene: 7. This CDR3 comprises 15 residues. The CDR3: CASSPGTGRDYGYTF. The CDR3 nucleotides are TGTGCCAGCAGCCCCGGGACAGGGCGAGACTATGGCTACACCTTC. The full variable domain, with the rest looked up from reference TRBV7-9 and TRBJ1-2, is DTGVSQNPRHKITKRGQNVTFRCDPISEHNRLYWYRQTLGQGPEFLTYFQNEAQLEKSRLLSDRFSAERPKGSFSTLEIQRTEQGDSAMYLCASSPGTGRDYGYTFGSGTRLTVV.

The gene calls are TRBV6-4 and TRBJ2-1; D may be TRBD2 (6 bases). Trimming pared 2 bases from V and 9 bases from J, leaving 17 bases between. The CDR3 is 15 amino acids. The germline V gene has CDR1 MRHNA and CDR2 SNTAGT. The CDR3 protein is CASSDGRGGVGEQFF. CDR3 DNA sequence: TGTGCCAGCAGTGACGGTCGAGGAGGGGTAGGTGAGCAGTTCTTC.

The chain uses TRBV6-5 and TRBJ2-4; TRBD1 is a possible D gene (8 bases). This CDR3 spans 11 amino acids. Germline V gene sequence: CDR1 MNHEY, CDR2 SVGAGI. V dropped 8 bases and J dropped 12 bases, with 14 bases sitting between them. The CDR3 nucleotides read TGTGCCAGCGGACAGGGAGGGAGTCAGTACTTC. Protein product: CASGQGGSQYF.

V is TRBV27 and J is TRBJ1-5, with D hard to call. The CDR3 has 14 amino acids. V lost 5 bases, J lost 3 bases, and 11 bases lay in between. In germline, CDR1 is MNHEY, CDR2 SMNVEV (reference sequence). CDR3 region: CASSPTDVNQPQHF. The CDR3 DNA is TGTGCCAGCAGTCCAACAGACGTCAATCAGCCCCAGCATTTT.

The chain joins TRBV5-1 to TRBJ1-5; perhaps TRBD1 as D (6 bases). The germline gives CDR1 SGHRS, CDR2 YFSETQ. Trimming removed 4 bases from V and 7 bases from J, with 15 bases in between. The CDR3 totals 14 residues. The CDR3 loop is CASSPNREGQPQHF. CDR3 sequence (DNA): TGCGCCAGCAGCCCGAACAGGGAAGGGCAGCCCCAGCATTTT. The variable domain in full, with the rest retrieved from reference TRBV5-1 and TRBJ1-5, is KAGVTQTPRYLIKTRGQQVTLSCSPISGHRSVSWYQQTPGQGLQFLFEYFSETQRNKGNFPGRFSGRQFSNSRSEMNVSTLELGDSALYLCASSPNREGQPQHFGDGTRLSIL.

The CDR3 spells CASSRPGQYYGYTF. In DNA form, the CDR3 reads TGTGCCAGCAGCCGCCCGGGACAATACTATGGCTACACCTTC. This chain joins TRBV3-1 (or the pseudogene TRBV3-2) and TRBJ1-2; the D gene is possibly TRBD1 (6 bases). Trimming pared 4 bases from V and 3 bases from J, leaving 12 bases between. CDR3 length: 14 residues. CDR1 LGHDT and CDR2 YNNKEL come from the germline V gene (reference sequence).

The V gene is TRBV9, the J gene TRBJ1-1, with TRBD1 matching over 7 bases. V was clipped by 3 bases and J by 5 bases; unmatched bases: 13. CDR1 SGDLS and CDR2 YYNGEE come from the germline V gene. The CDR3 sequence is 16 residues long. The CDR3 reads CASSADDRVATTEAFF. The CDR3 DNA sequence: TGTGCCAGCAGCGCCGACGACAGGGTGGCTACTACTGAAGCTTTCTTT.

V and J are TRBV6-5 and TRBJ1-2, with no clear D. Germline values: CDR1 MNHEY, CDR2 SVGAGI. CDR3 length equals 13 residues. V lost 6 bases and J 2 bases, leaving 10 bases between the germline ends. The CDR3 protein is CASSDPGNYGYTF. The CDR3 DNA reads TGTGCCAGCAGCGATCCGGGGAACTATGGCTACACCTTC.

This clone was seen a handful of times. The chain carries TRBV18 and TRBJ2-1; D possibly corresponds to TRBD2 (6 bases). The V and J ends lost 5 bases and 6 bases respectively, with 14 bases between them. This CDR3 contains 14 residues. Germline V gene sequence: CDR1 KGHSH, CDR2 LQKENI. The CDR3 DNA reads as TGTGCCAGCTCAGCGGATAGGGGAGGCAATGAGCAGTTCTTC. It yields the protein CASSADRGGNEQFF.